This TCR beta chain originates from a study of blood T cell repertoires in COVID-19. Study-level information: COVID-19 samples from acute and convalescent phases originated in the United States, Italy and Spain. T cells, B-cell-depleted T cells, or PBMCs supplied cDNA or gDNA.

Germline V lookup: CDR1 SGHNT, CDR2 YYREEE (reference sequence). CDR3 size: 16 residues. The ends were cut back, 0 bases at V and 0 bases at J, with 7 bases in the middle. Per the authors' pipeline: Amplified reference gene primers provided the basis for estimating nucleated cell counts. Libraries were prepared by immunoSEQ multiplex PCR; TCRdb keeps only in-frame clonotypes and omits some of them. The V and J calls and clone size are taken from that table; D and trimming were inferred from the DNA. Counted here are over 130,000 clones, approximately 80% occurring once; the ten biggest clones make up 16%.

The genes are TRBV5-4 and TRBJ2-6, with unresolved D. The TCR originated in a man between 45 and 60 years old with acute or convalescent COVID-19. Input material: peripheral blood. CDR3 bases: TGTGCCAGCAGCTTGGTGGTACTCTCTGGGGCCAACGTCCTGACTTTC. It translates to CASSLVVLSGANVLTF.